This TCR beta chain derives from a study of CXCR3-negative and CXCR3-positive naive CD8 T cells. Overall study context: Some 150 million TRB reads were obtained in total, which works out to about 1.5 +/- 0.3 million per library.

The V gene's germline CDR1 is SEHNR and CDR2 FQNEAQ (reference sequence). The CDR3 runs to 16 residues. Concerning this clonotype: What it recognizes is unknown.

Researchers prepared the TRB cDNA libraries using 5' RACE with UMI labels. TCRdb derives one entry per CDR3 protein from the 5' RACE reads, leaving out DNA. The sample table includes some 130,000 distinct CDR3 sequences. Study-level findings and limits: TRB CDR3s were more hydrophobic in CXCR3-positive than in CXCR3-negative naive cells.

Naivety in CD8+ T cells corresponded to a CD45RO-CCR7+CD27+CD95- phenotype. This TCR was sampled from a human donor in good health. Some clones in this sample may be carry-over from other donors' samples. The chain uses TRBV7-9 and TRBJ1-1; the D call from TCRdb, TRBD1, cannot be confirmed without DNA. Material for sequencing was naive CXCR3- CD8+ T cells from blood. Noted subset: CD45RO-CCR7+CD27+CD95- naive CD8+ T cells lacking CXCR3 (TNR3-). The CDR3 protein is CASSPRPQGANTEAFF.